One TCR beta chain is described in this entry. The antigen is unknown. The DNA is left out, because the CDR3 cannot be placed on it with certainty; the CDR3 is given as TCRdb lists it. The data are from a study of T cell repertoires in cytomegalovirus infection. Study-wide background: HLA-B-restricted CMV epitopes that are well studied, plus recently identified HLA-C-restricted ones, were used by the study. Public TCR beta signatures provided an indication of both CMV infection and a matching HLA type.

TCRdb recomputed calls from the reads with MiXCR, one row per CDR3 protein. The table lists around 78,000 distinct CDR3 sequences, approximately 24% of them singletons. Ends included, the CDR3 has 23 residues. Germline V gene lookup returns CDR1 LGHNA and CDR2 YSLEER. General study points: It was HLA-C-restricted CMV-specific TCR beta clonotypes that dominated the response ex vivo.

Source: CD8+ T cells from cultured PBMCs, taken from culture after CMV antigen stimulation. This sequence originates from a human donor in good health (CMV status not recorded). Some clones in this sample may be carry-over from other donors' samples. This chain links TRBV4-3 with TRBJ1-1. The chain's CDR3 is CASTNQTSMYLCASTPWGSEAFF.